This TCR beta chain emerged from a study of blood T cell repertoires in COVID-19. The wider study: Specimens from acute and convalescent COVID-19 originated in the United States, Italy and Spain.

This clone was seen only a few times. This CDR3 comprises 13 residues. Trimming stripped 3 bases from V and 0 bases from J, with 6 bases between. As processed by the authors: Quantification of nucleated cells was approximated via reference gene primer amplification. Only in-frame clones appear in the TCRdb table, and some are missing; sequencing was by immunoSEQ multiplex PCR. Clone size and V and J calls were adopted from that table, with D and trimming inferred from the DNA. The sample lists approximately 200,000 clones, 70% to 90% occurring once. This clonotype originated in a human donor with active or convalescent COVID-19. The donor label of this sample is uncertain. The sequencing input was peripheral blood. This chain links TRBV12-3 or TRBV12-4 with TRBJ2-7; tentative D call: TRBD2 (5 bases). Here the CDR3 reads CASSLGSSYEQYF. CDR3 in DNA: TGTGCCAGCAGTTTGGGGAGCTCCTACGAGCAGTACTTC.